The 21 T cell receptor beta chains below were found in one sample sequenced in a study of Ad26.COV2.S vaccination and SARS-CoV-2 variants. As to treatment: over 15 received Ad26.COV2.S at low or high dose, single or two shots; roughly 5 received placebo; per-sample allocation not given. Day 63 following the first vaccine or placebo injection was when the samples were taken. Here immunoSEQ multiplex PCR was the method, and the copy in TCRdb shows in-frame clones only, minus some. The sample contains roughly 300,000 clones, around 88% of which appear only once. Here the sequenced sample was peripheral blood, taken in a trial of Ad26.COV2.S vaccine versus placebo. All receptors derive from a person aged 18-60 years who received the Ad26.COV2.S COVID-19 vaccine or a placebo.

This rearrangement joins TRBV5-1 to TRBJ1-1; 9 bases fit TRBD1. Trimming took 4 bases from V and 0 from J; bases not matched to a gene: 7. This CDR3 contains 16 residues. CDR1 is SGHRS, CDR2 YFSETQ, per germline. The CDR3 DNA follows: TGCGCCAGCAGCGCCGGGACAGGGTCCATGAACACTGAAGCTTTCTTT. As protein: CASSAGTGSMNTEAFF.

This chain uses TRBV12-3 or TRBV12-4 with TRBJ1-6; D unresolved. Trimming removed 5 bases at V and 7 bases at J, with 6 bases between. The CDR3 has 12 amino acids. CDR3 DNA sequence: TGTGCCAGCAGTGCAACAAATTCACCCCTCCACTTT. Translating gives CASSATNSPLHF.

J is TRBJ2-7 and V is TRBV25-1; 11 nucleotides align to TRBD1. The CDR3 has 15 residues. Per the germline V gene, CDR1 is MGHDK and CDR2 is SYGVNS. The V segment lost 4 bases and the J segment 3 bases; nucleotides outside the gene matches: 5. CDR3 sequence (DNA): TGTGCCAGCAGTGCCTCCGGGACAGGGGGCTACGAGCAGTACTTC. Protein: CASSASGTGGYEQYF.

The count of this clone is one. The chain recombines TRBV13 with TRBJ1-4, with TRBD1 as a possible D gene (6 bases). Trimming removed 5 bases from V and 8 bases from J, with 15 bases in between. Germline V CDR1 and CDR2: PRHDT, FYEKMQ (reference sequence). CDR3 size: 14 residues. CDR3 sequence (DNA): TGTGCCAGCAGCCTACAGGGAGGGAGAGAAAAACTGTTTTTT. This codes for CASSLQGGREKLFF. Filled out from reference TRBV13 and TRBJ1-4, the complete variable domain reads AAGVIQSPRHLIKEKRETATLKCYPIPRHDTVYWYQQGPGQDPQFLISFYEKMQSDKGSIPDRFSAQQFSDYHSELNMSSLELGDSALYFCASSLQGGREKLFFGSGTQLSVL.

The CDR3 loop is CASSLTGQDSPLHF. The CDR3 DNA is TGTGCCAGCAGCTTGACGGGACAGGATTCACCCCTCCACTTT. The rearrangement links TRBV7-2 to TRBJ1-6, with 8 bases matching TRBD1. This CDR3 is built from 14 residues. Germline V gene sequence: CDR1 SGHTA, CDR2 FQGNSA. V trimming: 3 bases; J trimming: 8 bases; junction bases outside the gene matches: 3. Full variable domain (remainder filled in from reference TRBV7-2 and TRBJ1-6): GAGVSQSPSNKVTEKGKDVELRCDPISGHTALYWYRQSLGQGLEFLIYFQGNSAPDKSGLPSDRFSAERTGGSVSTLTIQRTQQEDSAVYLCASSLTGQDSPLHFGNGTRLTVT.

This clone is a singleton in its sample. The gene calls are TRBV19 and TRBJ2-1; D could derive from TRBD1 or TRBD2 (5 bases each). The CDR3 totals 13 residues. V was shortened by 4 bases and J by 4 bases, with 8 bases between the two germline ends. Germline V gene lookup returns CDR1 LNHDA and CDR2 SQIVND (reference sequence). CDR3 region: CASSRDGYNEQFF. The CDR3 region has the DNA TGTGCCAGTAGTAGGGACGGATACAATGAGCAGTTCTTC.

This chain links TRBV6-5 with TRBJ2-1, with unresolved D. Germline CDR1 MNHEY, CDR2 SVGAGI. V was shortened by 6 bases and J by 7 bases, with 10 bases between the two germline ends. This CDR3 has 12 residues. The CDR3 sequence: CASSLPINEQFF. The CDR3 DNA reads as TGTGCCAGCAGCCTACCTATAAATGAGCAGTTCTTC.

This clone has only one observation. V usage is TRBV5-1 and J usage is TRBJ1-6; tentatively, D is TRBD1 (5 bases). Germline values: CDR1 SGHRS, CDR2 YFSETQ. The CDR3 has 16 amino acids. The ends were cut back, 0 bases at V and 4 bases at J, with 11 bases in the middle. The CDR3 bases are TGCGCCAGCAGCTTGGGTACGACAGTGTATAATTCACCCCTCCACTTT. Its translation: CASSLGTTVYNSPLHF.

The chain's CDR3 is CASSPRFGEQYF. CDR3 coding DNA: TGTGCCAGCTCACCACGCTTCGGCGAGCAGTACTTC. This chain connects TRBV18 to TRBJ2-7; D gene unclear. V was cut by 1 base and J by 6 bases, with 7 bases left in between. The CDR3 runs to 12 residues. The germline V gene encodes CDR1 KGHSH and CDR2 LQKENI.

This clone was recorded once. V is TRBV5-5 and J is TRBJ1-4, with TRBD1 as a possible D gene (5 bases). This CDR3 is built from 14 residues. Trimming left V 1 base short and J 8 bases short, with 12 bases between. Germline lookup yields CDR1 SGHKS and CDR2 YYEKEE (reference sequence). The CDR3 region is CASSLPGTGEKLFF. CDR3 sequence (DNA): TGTGCCAGCAGCTTGCCGGGGACCGGGGAAAAACTGTTTTTT. Filled out from reference TRBV5-5 and TRBJ1-4, the complete variable domain reads DAGVTQSPTHLIKTRGQQVTLRCSPISGHKSVSWYQQVLGQGPQFIFQYYEKEERGRGNFPDRFSARQFPNYSSELNVNALLLGDSALYLCASSLPGTGEKLFFGSGTQLSVL.

This chain links TRBV9 with TRBJ2-7; the match to TRBD2 covers 13 bases. CDR1 is SGDLS and CDR2 is YYNGEE in the germline V gene. V gave up 4 bases and J gave up 0 bases; unmatched junction bases: 10. This CDR3 has 18 amino acids. The CDR3 sequence is CASSHPGTSGVSSYEQYF. The CDR3 DNA sequence: TGTGCCAGCAGCCACCCCGGGACTAGCGGGGTGAGCTCCTACGAGCAGTACTTC.

The chain carries TRBV6-6 and TRBJ1-1; 9 positions match TRBD1. This CDR3 has 14 amino acids. Germline V CDR1 and CDR2: MNHNY, SVGAGI (reference sequence). V shed 6 bases, J shed 5 bases, and the junction held 7 bases outside the gene matches. In DNA, the CDR3 is TGTGCCAGCAGGATACAGGGGGCGCGGACTGAAGCTTTCTTT. It codes for CASRIQGARTEAFF.

The rearrangement links TRBV10-3 to TRBJ1-5; a possible D gene is TRBD1 (6 bases). Trimming removed 10 bases from V and 2 bases from J, with 18 bases in between. Germline CDR1 is ENHRY and CDR2 is SYGVKD. This CDR3 contains 15 residues. Here the CDR3 DNA reads TGTGCCACCCGACCACAGGGAGGGGGCAATCAGCCCCAGCATTTT. As protein: CATRPQGGGNQPQHF.

CDR3 loop: CASSVTRTGSNTGELFF. The DNA for the CDR3 is TGTGCCAGCAGCGTAACGCGGACAGGGAGCAACACCGGGGAGCTGTTTTTT. This chain joins TRBV9 and TRBJ2-2, with 8 bases matching TRBD1. Germline-derived CDR1 and CDR2 are SGDLS and YYNGEE. Losses at the gene ends were 1 base for V and 2 bases for J; bases not matched to a gene: 7. The CDR3 runs 17 residues.

This chain links TRBV24-1 with TRBJ2-3; 9 bases are shared with TRBD2. V lost 3 bases and J lost 0; bases outside the gene matches: 6. The CDR3 is 17 residues long. Germline V gene lookup returns CDR1 KGHDR and CDR2 SFDVKD. The DNA for the CDR3 is TGTGCCACCAGTGATCCAGCTAGCGGGACTAGCACAGATACGCAGTATTTT. Amino acid sequence: CATSDPASGTSTDTQYF.

A few counts support this clone. The chain recombines TRBV4-3 with TRBJ2-7; 10 bases are a match to TRBD2. With 0 bases clipped from V and 6 bases from J, the junction kept 5 bases outside the gene matches. The germline CDR1 and CDR2 sequences are LGHNA and YSLEER. The CDR3 loop spans 15 amino acids. DNA of the CDR3: TGCGCCAGCAGCCAAGATGCGCTAGCGGGGGCCGAGCAGTACTTC. Encoded protein: CASSQDALAGAEQYF.

The chain has TRBV10-2 and TRBJ1-1; D is perhaps TRBD1 (5 bases). CDR3 length: 15 residues. The germline V gene encodes CDR1 WSHSY and CDR2 SAAADI. V lost 0 bases and J lost 5, with 13 bases in between. The CDR3 sequence: CASSESSRWGTEAFF. The CDR3, as DNA: TGCGCCAGCAGTGAGTCGTCGAGGTGGGGGACTGAAGCTTTCTTT.

This chain uses TRBV29-1 with TRBJ2-1, with D uncertain. Trimming stripped 7 bases from V and 8 bases from J, with 12 bases between. Germline V gene data show CDR1 as SQVTM and CDR2 as ANQGSEA. This CDR3 has 11 amino acids. In nucleotides, the CDR3 is TGCAGCGCCTCGCGAGTCGATGAGCAGTTCTTC. Residues: CSASRVDEQFF.

The V gene is TRBV7-2, the J gene TRBJ1-2; D gene uncertain. Trimming removed 1 base from V and 3 bases from J, with 9 bases in between. The length of the CDR3 is 14 residues. Germline V CDR1 and CDR2: SGHTA, FQGNSA. The CDR3 region has the DNA TGTGCCAGCAGCTTAGTTAGCCAGGACTATGGCTACACCTTC. Residues: CASSLVSQDYGYTF. Variable domain in full (rest from reference TRBV7-2 and TRBJ1-2): GAGVSQSPSNKVTEKGKDVELRCDPISGHTALYWYRQSLGQGLEFLIYFQGNSAPDKSGLPSDRFSAERTGGSVSTLTIQRTQQEDSAVYLCASSLVSQDYGYTFGSGTRLTVV.

The chain joins TRBV10-3 to TRBJ1-1; D perhaps matches TRBD1 (5 bases). This CDR3 has 14 amino acids. The V end was cut by 7 bases, the J end by 5 bases, with 17 bases between. Germline V gene sequence: CDR1 ENHRY, CDR2 SYGVKD. The CDR3 DNA reads as TGTGCCATCAAAGGGACCGCATCTGTTACTGAAGCTTTCTTT. The encoded protein is CAIKGTASVTEAFF.

The V and J genes are TRBV25-1 and TRBJ1-1, with a weak D call TRBD1 (5 bases). The CDR3 spans 15 residues. Germline CDR1 MGHDK, CDR2 SYGVNS. Trimming removed 4 bases at V and 6 bases at J, with 18 bases between. CDR3 region: CASSAGRNQHPEAFF. In DNA form, the CDR3 reads TGTGCCAGCAGTGCAGGGCGAAATCAACACCCTGAAGCTTTCTTT.